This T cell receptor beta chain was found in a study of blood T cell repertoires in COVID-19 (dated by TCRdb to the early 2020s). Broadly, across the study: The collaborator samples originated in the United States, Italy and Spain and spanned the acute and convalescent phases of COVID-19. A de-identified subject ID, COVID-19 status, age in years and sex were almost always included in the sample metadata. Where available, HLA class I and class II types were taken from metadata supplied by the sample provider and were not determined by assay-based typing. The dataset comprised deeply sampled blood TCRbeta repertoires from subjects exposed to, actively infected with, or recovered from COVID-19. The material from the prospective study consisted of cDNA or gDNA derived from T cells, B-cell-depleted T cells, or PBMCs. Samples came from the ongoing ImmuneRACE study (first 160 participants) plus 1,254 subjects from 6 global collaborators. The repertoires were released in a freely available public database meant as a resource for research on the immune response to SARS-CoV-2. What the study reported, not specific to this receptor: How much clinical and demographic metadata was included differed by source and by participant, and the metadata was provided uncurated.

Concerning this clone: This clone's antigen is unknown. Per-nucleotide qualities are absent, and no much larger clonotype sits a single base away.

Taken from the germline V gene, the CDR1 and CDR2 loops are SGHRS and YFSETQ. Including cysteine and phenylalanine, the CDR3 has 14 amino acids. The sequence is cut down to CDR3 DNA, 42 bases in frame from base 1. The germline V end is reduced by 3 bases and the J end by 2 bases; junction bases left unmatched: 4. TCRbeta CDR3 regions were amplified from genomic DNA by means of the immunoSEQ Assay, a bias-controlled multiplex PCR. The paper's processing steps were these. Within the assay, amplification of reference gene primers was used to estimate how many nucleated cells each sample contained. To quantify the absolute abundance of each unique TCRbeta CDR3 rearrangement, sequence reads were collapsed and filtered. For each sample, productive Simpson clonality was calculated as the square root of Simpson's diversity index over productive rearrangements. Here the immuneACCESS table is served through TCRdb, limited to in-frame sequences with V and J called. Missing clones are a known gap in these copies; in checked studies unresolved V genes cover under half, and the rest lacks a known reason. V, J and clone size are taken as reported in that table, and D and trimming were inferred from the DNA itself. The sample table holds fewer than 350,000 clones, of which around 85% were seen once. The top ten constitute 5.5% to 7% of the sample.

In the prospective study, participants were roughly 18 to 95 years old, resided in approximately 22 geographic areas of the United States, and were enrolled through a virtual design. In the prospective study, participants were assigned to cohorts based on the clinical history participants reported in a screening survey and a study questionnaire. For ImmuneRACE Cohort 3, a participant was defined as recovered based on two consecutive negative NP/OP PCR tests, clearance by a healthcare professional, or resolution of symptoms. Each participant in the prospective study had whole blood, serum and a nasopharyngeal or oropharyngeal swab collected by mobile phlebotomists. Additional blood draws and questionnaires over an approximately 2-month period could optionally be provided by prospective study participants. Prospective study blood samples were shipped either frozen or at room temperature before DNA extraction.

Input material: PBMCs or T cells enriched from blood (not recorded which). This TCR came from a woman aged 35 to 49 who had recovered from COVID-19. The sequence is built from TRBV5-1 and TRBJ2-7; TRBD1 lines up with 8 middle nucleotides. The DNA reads TGCGCCAGCAGCTCACGGACAGGGACCTACGAGCAGTACTTC. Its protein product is CASSSRTGTYEQYF.